This entry describes one T cell receptor (beta chain). As yet, its antigen is unknown. The CDR3 totals 15 residues. V was pared by 4 bases and J by 4 bases, with 10 bases of the junction left unmatched. CDR1 SGHRS and CDR2 YFSETQ come from the germline V gene. This record belongs to a study of monozygotic twins with cystic fibrosis. General study points: Clonality was generally low (median around 0.01), higher in the most severe patients. In 13 of 16 pairs, V gene usage was closest to the co-twin's.

Libraries were prepared by immunoSEQ multiplex PCR; TCRdb keeps only in-frame clonotypes and omits some of them. The sample lists roughly 30,000 clones, more than 85% occurring once. This TCR came from a girl aged 2 to 9 with cystic fibrosis. This sequence joins TRBV5-1 and TRBJ1-1; 7 nucleotides align to TRBD1. Sequenced material: blood. CDR3 region: CASSTNRGGGTEAFF. For the CDR3, the DNA is TGCGCCAGCAGCACCAACAGGGGAGGGGGCACTGAAGCTTTCTTT.